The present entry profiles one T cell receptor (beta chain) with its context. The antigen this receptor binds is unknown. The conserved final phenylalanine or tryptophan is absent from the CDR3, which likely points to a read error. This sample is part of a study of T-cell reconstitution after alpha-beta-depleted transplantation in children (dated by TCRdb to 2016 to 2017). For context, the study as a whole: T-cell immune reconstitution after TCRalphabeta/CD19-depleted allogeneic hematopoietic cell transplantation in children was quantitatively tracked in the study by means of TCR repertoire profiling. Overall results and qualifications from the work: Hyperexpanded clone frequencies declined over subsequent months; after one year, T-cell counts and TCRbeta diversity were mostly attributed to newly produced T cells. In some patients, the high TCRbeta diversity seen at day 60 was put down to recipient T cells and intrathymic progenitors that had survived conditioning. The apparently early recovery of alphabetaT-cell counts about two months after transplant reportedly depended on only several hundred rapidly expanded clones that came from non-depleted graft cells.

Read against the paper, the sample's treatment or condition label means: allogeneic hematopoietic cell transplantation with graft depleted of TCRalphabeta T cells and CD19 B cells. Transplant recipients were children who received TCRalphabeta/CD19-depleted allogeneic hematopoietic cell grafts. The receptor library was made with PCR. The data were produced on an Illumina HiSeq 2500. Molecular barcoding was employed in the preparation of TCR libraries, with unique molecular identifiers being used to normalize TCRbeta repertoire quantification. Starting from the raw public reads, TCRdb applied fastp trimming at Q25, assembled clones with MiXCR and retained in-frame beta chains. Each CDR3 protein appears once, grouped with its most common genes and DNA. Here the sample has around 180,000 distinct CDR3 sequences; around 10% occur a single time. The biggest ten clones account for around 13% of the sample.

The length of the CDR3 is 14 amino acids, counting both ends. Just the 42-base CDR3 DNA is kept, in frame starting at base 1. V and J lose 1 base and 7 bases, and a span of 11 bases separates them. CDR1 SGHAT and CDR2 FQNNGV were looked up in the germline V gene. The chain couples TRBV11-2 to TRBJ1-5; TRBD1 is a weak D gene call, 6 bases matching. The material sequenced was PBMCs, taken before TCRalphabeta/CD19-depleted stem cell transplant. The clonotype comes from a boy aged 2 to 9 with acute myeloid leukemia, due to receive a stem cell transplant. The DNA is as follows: TGTGCCAGCAGCTTAGCCGGGGGGGGCCAGCCCCAGCATTAT. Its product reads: CASSLAGGGQPQHY.